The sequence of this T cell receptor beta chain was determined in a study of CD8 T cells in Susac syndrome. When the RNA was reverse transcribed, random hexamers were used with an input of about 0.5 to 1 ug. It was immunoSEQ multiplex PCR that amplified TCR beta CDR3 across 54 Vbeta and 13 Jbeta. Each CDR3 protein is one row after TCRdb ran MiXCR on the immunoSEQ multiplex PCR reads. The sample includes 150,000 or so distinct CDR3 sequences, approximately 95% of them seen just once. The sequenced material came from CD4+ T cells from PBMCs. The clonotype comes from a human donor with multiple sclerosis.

The CDR3 loop reads CASSSKSFPGANVLTF. As DNA, the CDR3 is TGTGCCAGCAGTTCGAAGTCGTTCCCTGGGGCCAACGTCCTGACTTTC. V usage is TRBV27 and J usage is TRBJ2-6; D is uncertain. Trimming removed 4 bases from V and 2 bases from J, with 12 bases in between. The germline V gene has CDR1 MNHEY and CDR2 SMNVEV (reference sequence). This CDR3 spans 16 amino acids.